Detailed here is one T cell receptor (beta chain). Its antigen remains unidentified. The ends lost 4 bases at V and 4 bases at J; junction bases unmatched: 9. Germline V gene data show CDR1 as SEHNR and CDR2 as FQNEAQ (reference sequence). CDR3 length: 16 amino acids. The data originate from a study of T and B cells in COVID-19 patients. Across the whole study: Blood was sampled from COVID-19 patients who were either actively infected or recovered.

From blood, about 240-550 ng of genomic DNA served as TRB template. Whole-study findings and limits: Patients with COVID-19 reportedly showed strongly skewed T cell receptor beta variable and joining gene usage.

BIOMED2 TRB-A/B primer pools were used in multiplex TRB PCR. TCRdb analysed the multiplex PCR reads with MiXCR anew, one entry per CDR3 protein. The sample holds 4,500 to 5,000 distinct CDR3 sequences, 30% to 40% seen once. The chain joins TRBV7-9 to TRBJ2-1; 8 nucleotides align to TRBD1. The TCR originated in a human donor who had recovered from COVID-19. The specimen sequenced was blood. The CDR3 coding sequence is TGTGCCAGCAGCTCGAACCGGGACAGGTCGTACAATGAGCAGTTCTTC. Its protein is CASSSNRDRSYNEQFF.